Listed here are 16 T cell receptor beta chains from one sample, sequenced in a study of blood T cell repertoires in COVID-19. Some clones are missing from TCRdb's copy, which holds only in-frame ones; the method was immunoSEQ multiplex PCR. Found here are some 80,000 clones, about 93% of them singletons; the top ten hold 0.65% to 0.9%. Sequenced sample: peripheral blood. These receptors all come from a woman older than 75 with acute or convalescent COVID-19.

The J gene is TRBJ2-7, the V gene TRBV5-1; 7 positions agree with TRBD2. The CDR3 extends over 15 amino acids. Germline V gives CDR1 SGHRS, CDR2 YFSETQ. V lost 0 bases, J lost 4 bases, and 7 bases stayed unmatched. The CDR3 DNA reads TGCGCCAGCAGCTTGGGTATGGGACTAAAATACGAGCAGTACTTC. It specifies CASSLGMGLKYEQYF.

V usage is TRBV19 and J usage is TRBJ1-5; D is unresolved. The CDR3 consists of 15 residues. V lost 3 bases to trimming and J lost 4 bases, with 13 bases between them. CDR1 is LNHDA, CDR2 SQIVND, per germline (reference sequence). CDR3 nucleotide sequence: TGTGCCAGTAGTATGGGCCCTGCTAAAAATCAGCCCCAGCATTTT. As protein: CASSMGPAKNQPQHF.

The chain carries TRBV2 and TRBJ1-1; 9 bases are a match to TRBD1. Germline trimming cut 6 bases from V and 3 bases from J; bases unmatched to any gene: 5. Germline CDR1 is SNHLY and CDR2 is FYNNEI. This CDR3 comprises 14 residues. This chain's CDR3 is CASSPTGGYTEAFF. In DNA, the CDR3 is TGTGCCAGCAGCCCGACAGGGGGTTACACTGAAGCTTTCTTT.

This chain joins TRBV28 and TRBJ2-1; no clear D. With 6 bases removed from V and 4 bases from J, the gap between germline ends came to 7 bases. The CDR3 runs 12 residues. Germline values: CDR1 MDHEN, CDR2 SYDVKM. The CDR3 here is CASRPQYNEQFF. The CDR3 nucleotides are TGTGCCAGCAGACCCCAGTACAATGAGCAGTTCTTC.

This chain joins TRBV5-4 and TRBJ2-3; 12 bases map to TRBD2. V trimming: 1 base; J trimming: 2 bases; junction bases outside the gene matches: 2. Germline lookup yields CDR1 SGHNT and CDR2 YYREEE (reference sequence). The CDR3 spans 16 residues. Here the CDR3 reads CASSLRLAGVTDTQYF. CDR3 sequence (DNA): TGTGCCAGCAGCTTGCGACTAGCGGGGGTCACAGATACGCAGTATTTT. The full variable domain, its missing parts supplied by reference TRBV5-4 and TRBJ2-3, is ETGVTQSPTHLIKTRGQQVTLRCSSQSGHNTVSWYQQALGQGPQFIFQYYREEENGRGNFPPRFSGLQFPNYSSELNVNALELDDSALYLCASSLRLAGVTDTQYFGPGTRLTVL.

The J gene is TRBJ1-1, the V gene TRBV2, with D perhaps matching TRBD1 (6 bases). The CDR3 length is 15 residues. CDR1 is SNHLY and CDR2 is FYNNEI in the germline V gene. V was cut by 4 bases and J by 1 base, with 13 bases left in between. The DNA of the CDR3 is TGTGCCAGCAGTGTTTCCGGACAGCGGAACACTGAAGCTTTCTTT. Amino acids: CASSVSGQRNTEAFF.

This chain joins TRBV12-3 or TRBV12-4 and TRBJ1-5; D ambiguous. V dropped 4 bases and J dropped 4 bases, with 5 bases sitting between them. The CDR3 sequence is 12 residues long. The CDR3 loop reads CASSWPNQPQHF. DNA for the CDR3: TGTGCCAGCAGTTGGCCTAATCAGCCCCAGCATTTT.

This clone occurred a few times. The J gene is TRBJ1-6, the V gene TRBV6-6; no reliable D call. Trimming left V 6 bases short and J 7 bases short, with 10 bases between. The CDR3 has 13 amino acids. Germline CDR1 and CDR2: MNHNY and SVGAGI (reference sequence). The CDR3 bases are TGTGCCAGCAGCCCAGGTAGAAATTCACCCCTCCACTTT. This encodes CASSPGRNSPLHF.

The table lists this clone with a count of one. The J gene is TRBJ2-7, the V gene TRBV6-2 or TRBV6-3, with TRBD2 matching over 14 bases. CDR1 and CDR2 (germline): MNHEY, SVGEGT. The CDR3 extends over 19 amino acids. The V segment lost 4 bases and the J segment 4 bases; nucleotides outside the gene matches: 15. The CDR3 bases are TGTGCCAGCAGTTTCCGACCGACTAGCGGGGGGGCCAGTGGGTACGAGCAGTACTTC. Residues: CASSFRPTSGGASGYEQYF.

The genes are TRBV4-2 and TRBJ1-5, with 7 positions matching TRBD1. This CDR3 is built from 16 residues. Germline CDR1 reads LGHNA; CDR2 reads YNFKEQ. Losses at the gene ends were 3 bases for V and 5 bases for J; bases not matched to a gene: 10. This CDR3 reads CASSHPGQVGDQPQHF. Here the CDR3 DNA reads TGTGCCAGCAGCCACCCCGGACAGGTCGGGGATCAGCCCCAGCATTTT.

The CDR3 region is CASSNPMGRGGYNEQFF. As DNA, the CDR3 is TGTGCCAGCAGCAATCCCATGGGAAGGGGAGGCTACAATGAGCAGTTCTTC. The chain couples TRBV5-8 to TRBJ2-1; maybe TRBD2 (6 bases). V lost 4 bases and J lost 3, with 20 bases in between. CDR3 length: 17 amino acids. CDR1 and CDR2 from the germline V gene are SGHTS and YDEGEE.

A remark on this clone: Within the sample, other DNA sequences also encode this same CDR3. J is TRBJ2-7 and V is TRBV6-5, with TRBD1 matching 9 bases. The CDR3 sequence is 13 residues long. CDR1 is MNHEY and CDR2 is SVGAGI in the germline V gene. Trimming took 6 bases from V and 2 from J; bases not matched to a gene: 2. For the CDR3, the DNA is TGTGCCAGCAGCCGGGACAGGGCCTACGAGCAGTACTTC. This encodes CASSRDRAYEQYF.

The J gene is TRBJ1-6, the V gene TRBV5-4; D is undetermined. This CDR3 is 14 amino acids long. Germline CDR1 reads SGHNT; CDR2 reads YYREEE (reference sequence). Trimming removed 2 bases from V and 7 bases from J, with 10 bases in between. The CDR3, as DNA: TGTGCCAGCAGCTTTGAGGTAGAGAATTCACCCCTCCACTTT. This codes for CASSFEVENSPLHF.

The chain joins TRBV5-4 to TRBJ2-1; TRBD2 aligns across 10 bases. Germline CDR1 reads SGHNT; CDR2 reads YYREEE (reference sequence). The CDR3 has 14 amino acids. V shed 4 bases, J shed 8 bases, and the junction held 6 bases outside the gene matches. The CDR3 protein is CASSPAGGPYEQFF. CDR3 coding DNA: TGTGCCAGCAGCCCAGCGGGAGGGCCCTATGAGCAGTTCTTC.

V gene TRBV11-1 combines with J gene TRBJ2-7; D gene unclear. Trimming shortened V by 2 bases and J by 0 bases, and 8 bases separated the two germline ends. Germline V CDR1 and CDR2: SGHAT, FQDESV (reference sequence). The CDR3 is made up of 14 amino acids. CDR3 in amino acids: CASSLSLSSYEQYF. DNA for the CDR3: TGTGCCAGCAGCTTATCCCTGAGCTCCTACGAGCAGTACTTC.

The genes are TRBV7-2 and TRBJ2-3; 8 bases match TRBD2. Germline values: CDR1 SGHTA, CDR2 FQGNSA. V shed 6 bases, J shed 5 bases, and the junction held 7 bases outside the gene matches. This CDR3 spans 14 amino acids. The CDR3 is CASRRGLDGDTQYF. As DNA, the CDR3 is TGTGCCAGCAGGAGGGGACTAGATGGAGATACGCAGTATTTT.